In this sample, the clone carrying this T cell receptor beta chain turned up once. Its antigen is currently unknown. CDR3 length equals 16 residues. CDR1 and CDR2 (germline): LGHDT, YNNKEL (reference sequence). V lost 4 bases and J lost 2; bases outside the gene matches: 9. These data are taken from a study of T cell responses to AZD1222 COVID-19 vaccine. Study-level results: No day 14 peak samples; only post-peak repertoires were characterized.

Assay: immunoSEQ multiplex PCR; the TCRdb copy retains only in-frame clones and omits some. The table records 100,000 to 150,000 clones, 80% to 90% of them present only once. The V call is TRBV3-1 (or the pseudogene TRBV3-2), the J call TRBJ2-5; 8 positions match TRBD2. The source of this sequence is an adult in good health. This specimen was peripheral blood, taken on day 0 of AZD1222 vaccination. Here the CDR3 DNA reads TGTGCCAGCAGCCGAGTTTTGGCGGGGGGACAAGAGACCCAGTACTTC. It translates to CASSRVLAGGQETQYF.